The sequence of this T cell receptor beta chain was determined in a study of blood T cell repertoires in COVID-19. On the study more broadly: Acute-phase and convalescent COVID-19 samples originated in the United States, Italy and Spain. Sources were T cells, B-cell-depleted T cells, or PBMCs; the material itself was cDNA or gDNA.

The CDR3 has 16 amino acids. Germline CDR1 reads SGHTA; CDR2 reads FQGTGA. V was trimmed by 5 bases and J by 4 bases, leaving 20 bases between them. As originally analysed: Estimates of nucleated cell counts were drawn from the amplification of reference gene primers. Profiling relied on immunoSEQ multiplex PCR, and the TCRdb table lists in-frame clones only, not all of them. From that table come the V and J calls and clone size; the DNA was used to work out D and trimming. The table has 25,000 to 30,000 clones, 70% to 90% seen once. Sample: peripheral blood. V is TRBV7-3 and J is TRBJ1-1; maybe TRBD1 (6 bases). This clonotype was sampled from a human donor in a cohort sampled during active COVID-19. CDR3 DNA sequence: TGTGCCAGCAGCGAAATGACAGGCGGAAGAGGCACTGAAGCTTTCTTT. This sequence encodes CASSEMTGGRGTEAFF.